This TCR beta chain was recorded in a study of blood T cell repertoires in COVID-19. Adults between roughly 18 and 100 years of age took part from under 25 US areas. The study assigned cohorts using participant-reported clinical history. The CDR3 spans 13 residues. Germline V gene lookup returns CDR1 MNHEY and CDR2 SVGAGI. V was clipped by 6 bases and J by 5 bases, with 13 bases between them. Authors' processing steps: Estimated nucleated cell counts came from reference gene primer amplification. Generated by immunoSEQ multiplex PCR, the TCRdb table keeps only in-frame clones and is missing some. V, J and clone size reflect that table, while D and trimming were determined from the DNA. The data hold about 220,000 clones, with roughly 83% observed a single time.

The sample consisted of PBMCs or T cells enriched from blood (not recorded which). This chain uses TRBV6-5 with TRBJ1-1; D unclear. The sequence was collected from a woman in her thirties or forties with acute COVID-19. This CDR3 reads CASSPNMETEAFF. The CDR3 DNA reads TGTGCCAGCAGCCCCAATATGGAGACTGAAGCTTTCTTT.